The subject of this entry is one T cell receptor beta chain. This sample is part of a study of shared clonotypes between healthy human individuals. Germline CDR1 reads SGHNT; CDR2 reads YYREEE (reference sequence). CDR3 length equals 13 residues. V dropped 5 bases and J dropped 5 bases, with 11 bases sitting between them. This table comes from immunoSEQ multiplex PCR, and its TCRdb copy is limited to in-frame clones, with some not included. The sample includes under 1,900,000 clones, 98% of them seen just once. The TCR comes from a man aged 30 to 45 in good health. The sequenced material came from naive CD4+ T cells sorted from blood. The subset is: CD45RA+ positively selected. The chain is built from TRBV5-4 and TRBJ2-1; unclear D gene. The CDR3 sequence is CASRTPGNNEQFF. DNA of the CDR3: TGTGCCAGCAGGACGCCAGGAAACAATGAGCAGTTCTTC. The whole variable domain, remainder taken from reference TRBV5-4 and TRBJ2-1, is ETGVTQSPTHLIKTRGQQVTLRCSSQSGHNTVSWYQQALGQGPQFIFQYYREEENGRGNFPPRFSGLQFPNYSSELNVNALELDDSALYLCASRTPGNNEQFFGPGTRLTVL.